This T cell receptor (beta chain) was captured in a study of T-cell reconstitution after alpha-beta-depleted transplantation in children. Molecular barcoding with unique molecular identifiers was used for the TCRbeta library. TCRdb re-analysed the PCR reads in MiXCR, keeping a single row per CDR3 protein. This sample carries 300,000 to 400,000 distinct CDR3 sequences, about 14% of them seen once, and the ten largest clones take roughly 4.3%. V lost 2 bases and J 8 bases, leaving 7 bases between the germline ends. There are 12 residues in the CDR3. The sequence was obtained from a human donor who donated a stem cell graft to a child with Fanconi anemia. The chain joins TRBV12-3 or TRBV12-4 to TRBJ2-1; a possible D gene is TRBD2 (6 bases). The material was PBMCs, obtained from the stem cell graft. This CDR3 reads CASSLWEDEQFF. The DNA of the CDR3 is TGTGCCAGCAGTTTATGGGAGGATGAGCAGTTCTTC.